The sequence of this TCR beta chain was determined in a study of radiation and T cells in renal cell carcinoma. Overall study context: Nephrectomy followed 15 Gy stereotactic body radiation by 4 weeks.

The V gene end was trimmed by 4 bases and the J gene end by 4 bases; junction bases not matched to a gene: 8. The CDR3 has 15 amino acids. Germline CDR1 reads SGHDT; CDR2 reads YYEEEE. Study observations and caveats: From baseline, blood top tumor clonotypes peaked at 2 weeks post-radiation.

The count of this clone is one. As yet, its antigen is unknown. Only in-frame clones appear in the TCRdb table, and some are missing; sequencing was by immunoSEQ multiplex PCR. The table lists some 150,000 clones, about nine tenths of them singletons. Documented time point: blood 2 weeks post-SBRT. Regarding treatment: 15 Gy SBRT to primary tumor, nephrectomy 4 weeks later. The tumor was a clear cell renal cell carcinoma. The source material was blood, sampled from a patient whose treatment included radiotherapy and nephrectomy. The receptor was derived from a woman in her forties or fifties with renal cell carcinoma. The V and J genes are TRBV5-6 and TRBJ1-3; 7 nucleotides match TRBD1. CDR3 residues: CASSPGQPAGNTIYF. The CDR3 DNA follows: TGTGCCAGCAGCCCGGGACAGCCCGCGGGAAACACCATATATTTT. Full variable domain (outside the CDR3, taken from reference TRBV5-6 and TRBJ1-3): DAGVTQSPTHLIKTRGQQVTLRCSPKSGHDTVSWYQQALGQGPQFIFQYYEEEERQRGNFPDRFSGHQFPNYSSELNVNALLLGDSALYLCASSPGQPAGNTIYFGEGSWLTVV.